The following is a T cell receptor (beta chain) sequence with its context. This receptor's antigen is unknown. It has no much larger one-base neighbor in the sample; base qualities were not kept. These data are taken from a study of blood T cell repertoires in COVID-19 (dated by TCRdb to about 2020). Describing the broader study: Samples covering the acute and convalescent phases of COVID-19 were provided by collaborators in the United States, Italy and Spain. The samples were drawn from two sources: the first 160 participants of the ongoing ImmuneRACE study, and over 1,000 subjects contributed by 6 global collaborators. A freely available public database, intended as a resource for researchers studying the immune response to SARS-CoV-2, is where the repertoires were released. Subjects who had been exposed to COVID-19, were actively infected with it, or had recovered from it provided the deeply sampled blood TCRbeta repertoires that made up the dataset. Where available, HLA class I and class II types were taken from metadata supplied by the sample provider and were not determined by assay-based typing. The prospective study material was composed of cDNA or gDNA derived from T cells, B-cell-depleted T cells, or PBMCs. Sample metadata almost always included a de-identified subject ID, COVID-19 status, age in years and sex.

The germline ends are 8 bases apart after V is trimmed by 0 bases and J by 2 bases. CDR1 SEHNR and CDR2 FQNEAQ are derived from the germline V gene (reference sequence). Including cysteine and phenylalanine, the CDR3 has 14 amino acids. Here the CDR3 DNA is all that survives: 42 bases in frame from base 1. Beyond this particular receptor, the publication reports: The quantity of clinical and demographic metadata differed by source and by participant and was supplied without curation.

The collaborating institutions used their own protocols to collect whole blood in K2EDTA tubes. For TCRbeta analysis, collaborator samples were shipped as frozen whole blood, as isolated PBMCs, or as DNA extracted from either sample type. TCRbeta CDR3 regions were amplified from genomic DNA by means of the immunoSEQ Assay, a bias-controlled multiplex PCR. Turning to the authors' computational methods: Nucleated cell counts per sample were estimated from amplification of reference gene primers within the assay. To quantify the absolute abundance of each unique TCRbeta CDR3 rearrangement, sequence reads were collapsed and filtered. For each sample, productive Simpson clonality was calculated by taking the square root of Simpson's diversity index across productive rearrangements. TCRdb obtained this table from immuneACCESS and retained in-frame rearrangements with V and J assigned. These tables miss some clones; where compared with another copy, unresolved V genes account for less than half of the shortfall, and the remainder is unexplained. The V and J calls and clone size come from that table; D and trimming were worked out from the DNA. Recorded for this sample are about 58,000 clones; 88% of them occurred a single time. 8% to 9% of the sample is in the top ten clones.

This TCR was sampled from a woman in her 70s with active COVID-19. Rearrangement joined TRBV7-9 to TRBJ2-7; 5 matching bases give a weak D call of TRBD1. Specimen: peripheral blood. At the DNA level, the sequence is TGTGCCAGCAGCTTAGCGGACACTACCTACGAGCAGTACTTC. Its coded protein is CASSLADTTYEQYF.